The 5 T cell receptor beta chains given below trace back to one sample, sequenced in a study of shared clonotypes between healthy human individuals. The method was immunoSEQ multiplex PCR; TCRdb's version includes in-frame clones alone and lacks a portion of them. The data hold 2 million to 3 million clones, with 93% observed a single time. The source material was naive CD4+ T cells from PBMCs. The subset is: CD45RA+ positively selected. Receptor source: a man in his late teens or twenties in good health. Some clones in this sample may be carry-over from other donors' samples.

Note on this clone: The sample holds other DNA sequences that translate to the same CDR3. The chain joins TRBV7-8 to TRBJ1-2; D remains unclear. Trimming cost V 0 bases and J 2 bases, with 7 bases left between them. Germline assignment: CDR1 SGHVS and CDR2 FQNEAQ. The CDR3 sequence is 14 residues long. CDR3 sequence (DNA): TGTGCCAGCAGCTTAGCGGGCGGAAACTATGGCTACACCTTC. Translated, it gives CASSLAGGNYGYTF.

The chain carries TRBV7-9 and TRBJ2-5; D is uncertain. The CDR3 contains 13 residues. Germline CDR1 and CDR2: SEHNR and FQNEAQ (reference sequence). Trimming pared 3 bases from V and 7 bases from J, leaving 12 bases between. In nucleotides, the CDR3 is TGTGCCAGCAGCTTTCCAGGTCCCGCGACCCAGTACTTC. Translating gives CASSFPGPATQYF. The full variable domain, completed using reference TRBV7-9 and TRBJ2-5, is DTGVSQNPRHKITKRGQNVTFRCDPISEHNRLYWYRQTLGQGPEFLTYFQNEAQLEKSRLLSDRFSAERPKGSFSTLEIQRTEQGDSAMYLCASSFPGPATQYFGPGTRLLVL.

The rearrangement joins TRBV28 to TRBJ2-1, with 7 bases lining up with TRBD2. Germline loops: CDR1 MDHEN, CDR2 SYDVKM. Germline trimming cut 2 bases from V and 8 bases from J; bases unmatched to any gene: 12. The CDR3 loop spans 16 amino acids. The CDR3 sequence is CASSLMGGVRVHEQFF. In nucleotides, the CDR3 is TGTGCCAGCAGTTTAATGGGGGGGGTCAGGGTACATGAGCAGTTCTTC.

The genes are TRBV6-5 and TRBJ2-2; D is possibly TRBD1 (5 bases). Trimming removed 7 bases at V and 9 bases at J, with 18 bases between. Germline V CDR1 and CDR2: MNHEY, SVGAGI. The CDR3 consists of 14 residues. This CDR3 reads CASTLWAGRRELFF. The DNA for the CDR3 is TGTGCCAGCACCCTCTGGGCAGGGCGCCGGGAGCTGTTTTTT.

The chain recombines TRBV6-5 with TRBJ2-7, with D uncertain. V was pared by 2 bases and J by 3 bases, with 2 bases between. The length of the CDR3 is 11 residues. Germline V lookup: CDR1 MNHEY, CDR2 SVGAGI. CDR3 sequence reads: CASSYDYEQYF. DNA for the CDR3: TGTGCCAGCAGTTACGACTACGAGCAGTACTTC.